These 30 T cell receptor beta chains share one sample of origin, sequenced in a study of cytomegalovirus exposure and HLA in healthy donors. 13 Jbeta primers and 60 Vbeta primers were used for the PCR. Here immunoSEQ multiplex PCR was the method, and the copy in TCRdb shows in-frame clones only, minus some. Among fewer than 110,000 clones listed, around 77% were seen once. The material sequenced was PBMCs. These TCRs come from a male donor in good health and CMV-seronegative.

Only one count was recorded for this clone. The chain recombines TRBV2 with TRBJ2-7; possibly TRBD1 for D (7 bases). CDR1 and CDR2 (germline): SNHLY, FYNNEI. V dropped 4 bases and J dropped 7 bases, with 20 bases sitting between them. CDR3 length equals 15 residues. In nucleotides, the CDR3 is TGTGCCAGCAGTGTTTGGGCAGGGGGGCCGGGAGAGCAGTACTTC. It specifies CASSVWAGGPGEQYF. Based on the CDR3 plus reference TRBV2 and TRBJ2-7, the full variable domain is EPEVTQTPSHQVTQMGQEVILRCVPISNHLYFYWYRQILGQKVEFLVSFYNNEISEKSEIFDDQFSVERPDGSNFTLKIRSTKLEDSAMYFCASSVWAGGPGEQYFGPGTRLTVT.

This clone was detected only once. The V gene is TRBV29-1, the J gene TRBJ2-5, with a possible D match to TRBD1 (5 bases). With the DNA end fitting TRBJ2-7 better, the J assignment may be wrong. The V gene's germline CDR1 is SQVTM and CDR2 ANQGSEA. CDR3 length: 11 residues. The CDR3 DNA reads as TGCAGCGTTGAGGGGCCCTACGAGCAGTACTTC. Its translation: CSVEGPYEQYF.

In DNA, the CDR3 is TGTGCCAGCAGTTTATGGGGACAGACCTACGAGCAGTACTTC. Translating it yields CASSLWGQTYEQYF. The chain is built from TRBV27 and TRBJ2-7; 7 bases map to TRBD1. From germline, CDR1 is MNHEY and CDR2 SMNVEV (reference sequence). The CDR3 length is 14 residues. J lost 2 bases, V lost 1 base, and 2 bases had no gene match.

The V and J genes are TRBV4-2 and TRBJ2-2, with TRBD1 as a possible D gene (6 bases). Trimming stripped 4 bases from V and 0 bases from J, with 9 bases between. The length of the CDR3 is 15 residues. Germline V lookup: CDR1 LGHNA, CDR2 YNFKEQ. The CDR3 DNA sequence: TGTGCCAGCAGCCTGGGACATGCGAACACCGGGGAGCTGTTTTTT. Translation gives CASSLGHANTGELFF.

V usage is TRBV5-1 and J usage is TRBJ1-5; D is uncertain. The CDR3 sequence is 14 residues long. CDR1 and CDR2 (germline): SGHRS, YFSETQ. V was cut by 2 bases and J by 4 bases, with 10 bases left in between. CDR3 sequence: CASSLESGNQPQHF. The DNA for the CDR3 is TGCGCCAGCAGCTTAGAATCCGGGAATCAGCCCCAGCATTTT.

The V call is TRBV4-1, the J call TRBJ2-2; 9 bases fit TRBD1. Germline V gives CDR1 MGHRA, CDR2 YSYEKL. The CDR3 covers 17 residues. V shed 3 bases and J 0 bases; nucleotides not matched to a gene: 5. CDR3: CASSHEGTGSNTGELFF. CDR3 nucleotides: TGCGCCAGCAGCCACGAAGGGACAGGGTCGAACACCGGGGAGCTGTTTTTT.

V is TRBV5-4 and J is TRBJ2-5; D remains ambiguous. The better agreement between TRBJ2-7 and the DNA end casts doubt on the J call. The CDR3 has 15 amino acids. Germline assignment: CDR1 SGHNT and CDR2 YYREEE (reference sequence). The DNA for the CDR3 is TGTGCCAGCAGCTTGGGGAGAAGTGGCTCCTACGAGCAGTACTTC. Amino acid sequence: CASSLGRSGSYEQYF.

The V call is TRBV30, the J call TRBJ1-4; the D is unclear. CDR3 length: 15 amino acids. Germline V lookup: CDR1 GTSNPN, CDR2 SVGIG (reference sequence). With 1 base removed from V and 3 bases from J, the gap between germline ends came to 12 bases. The CDR3 sequence: CAWSANRGANEKLFF. The CDR3 nucleotides are TGTGCCTGGAGTGCAAATCGCGGGGCTAATGAAAAACTGTTTTTT.

The chain has TRBV5-4 and TRBJ2-4; TRBD1 matches at 10 bases. The CDR3 sequence is 15 residues long. The ends lost 4 bases at V and 7 bases at J; junction bases unmatched: 8. Germline V lookup: CDR1 SGHNT, CDR2 YYREEE (reference sequence). CDR3: CASSGTGTGENIQYF. CDR3 sequence (DNA): TGTGCCAGCAGCGGAACCGGGACAGGGGAGAACATTCAGTACTTC.

J is TRBJ1-2 and V is TRBV4-1, with 7 bases matching TRBD1. V lost 3 bases, J lost 8 bases, and 12 bases stayed unmatched. This CDR3 comprises 15 residues. Germline CDR1 reads MGHRA; CDR2 reads YSYEKL. CDR3 residues: CASSHPGTALEGYTF. For the CDR3, the DNA is TGCGCCAGCAGCCATCCCGGGACAGCCTTAGAGGGCTACACCTTC.

V gene TRBV29-1 combines with J gene TRBJ2-7; weak D call: TRBD1 (5 bases). Germline-derived CDR1 and CDR2 are SQVTM and ANQGSEA. Trimming cost V 5 bases and J 1 base, with 9 bases left between them. The CDR3 has 12 residues. Here the CDR3 reads CSVYTGSYEQYF. The CDR3 nucleotides read TGCAGCGTTTATACAGGTTCCTACGAGCAGTACTTC.

The chain carries TRBV7-8 and TRBJ2-1; D not certain. Trimming shortened V by 5 bases and J by 0 bases, and 11 bases separated the two germline ends. The germline CDR1 and CDR2 sequences are SGHVS and FQNEAQ. This CDR3 contains 15 residues. CDR3 residues: CASSPRLSSYNEQFF. CDR3 DNA sequence: TGTGCCAGCAGCCCCAGACTGAGCTCCTACAATGAGCAGTTCTTC.

The chain combines TRBV27 with TRBJ2-7, with 11 positions matching TRBD1. This CDR3 contains 15 residues. The germline CDR1 and CDR2 sequences are MNHEY and SMNVEV (reference sequence). V was pared by 8 bases and J by 4 bases, with 10 bases of the junction left unmatched. CDR3 DNA sequence: TGTGCCAGCGCACCATCCGGGACAGGGGGGTACGAGCAGTACTTC. Encoded protein: CASAPSGTGGYEQYF.

This sequence joins TRBV10-1 and TRBJ2-7; maybe TRBD1 (6 bases). CDR3 size: 13 residues. The germline V gene encodes CDR1 WNHNN and CDR2 SYGVQD (reference sequence). The V and J ends lost 0 bases and 6 bases respectively, with 9 bases between them. DNA for the CDR3: TGCGCCAGCAGTGAGTCGATAGGGGGCGAGCAGTACTTC. This translates into CASSESIGGEQYF.

This clone was observed once. The V call is TRBV5-1, the J call TRBJ1-4, with D unresolved. With 4 bases removed from V and 0 bases from J, the gap between germline ends came to 13 bases. This CDR3 contains 16 residues. In germline, CDR1 is SGHRS, CDR2 YFSETQ. CDR3 DNA sequence: TGCGCCAGCAGCCCCTCTAACCCCGCAACTAATGAAAAACTGTTTTTT. Translating gives CASSPSNPATNEKLFF.

This rearrangement joins TRBV7-9 to TRBJ1-2; D remains ambiguous. V was shortened by 5 bases and J by 8 bases, with 18 bases between the two germline ends. Germline CDR1 is SEHNR and CDR2 is FQNEAQ (reference sequence). This CDR3 has 14 residues. The chain's CDR3 is CASSQREWGKGYTF. The CDR3 bases are TGTGCCAGCAGCCAACGGGAGTGGGGAAAAGGCTACACCTTC.

This clone was picked up a small number of times. The chain joins TRBV9 to TRBJ1-2; 8 bases are a match to TRBD1. The length of the CDR3 is 13 residues. Looked up from germline, CDR1 is SGDLS and CDR2 is YYNGEE. J lost 5 bases, V lost 4 bases, and 4 bases had no gene match. The CDR3: CASSQGARYGYTF. CDR3 DNA: TGTGCCAGCAGCCAGGGGGCTCGATATGGCTACACCTTC.

J is TRBJ1-5 and V is TRBV5-1; tentatively, D is TRBD1 (6 bases). The CDR3 totals 15 residues. Germline V gives CDR1 SGHRS, CDR2 YFSETQ. V was cut by 4 bases and J by 0 bases, with 11 bases left in between. CDR3: CASSPGQNSNQPQHF. The CDR3 DNA is TGCGCCAGCAGCCCAGGACAGAATAGCAATCAGCCCCAGCATTTT.

The chain links TRBV13 to TRBJ2-2, with D unresolved. Per germline, CDR1 PRHDT and CDR2 FYEKMQ (reference sequence). CDR3 size: 15 residues. Deletions cut 2 bases from V and 1 base from J, with 8 bases between. In nucleotides, the CDR3 is TGTGCCAGCAGCTTACGACGGGTGAACACCGGGGAGCTGTTTTTT. Protein sequence: CASSLRRVNTGELFF. The variable domain in full, with the rest retrieved from reference TRBV13 and TRBJ2-2, is AAGVIQSPRHLIKEKRETATLKCYPIPRHDTVYWYQQGPGQDPQFLISFYEKMQSDKGSIPDRFSAQQFSDYHSELNMSSLELGDSALYFCASSLRRVNTGELFFGEGSRLTVL.

This chain joins TRBV1 and TRBJ2-1; the table calls TRBD2, which could not be checked here. TRBV1 is listed as a pseudogene. The CDR3 has 17 amino acids. CDR3 DNA: TGCACCAGCAGCCCGCAACTTAGCGGATCTTCCTACAATGAGCAGTTCTTC. Amino acid sequence: CTSSPQLSGSSYNEQFF.

The V gene is TRBV5-1, the J gene TRBJ1-1; 8 positions match TRBD1. This CDR3 has 13 residues. V was clipped by 4 bases and J by 1 base; unmatched bases: 0. Germline V CDR1 and CDR2: SGHRS, YFSETQ. The CDR3 sequence: CASSGQGNTEAFF. CDR3 in DNA: TGCGCCAGCAGCGGACAGGGGAACACTGAAGCTTTCTTT.

The chain is built from TRBV10-3 and TRBJ1-2; 8 bases line up with TRBD1. The V segment lost 5 bases and the J segment 1 base; nucleotides outside the gene matches: 6. The CDR3 is 15 amino acids. CDR1 is ENHRY, CDR2 SYGVKD, per germline. CDR3 DNA: TGTGCCATCAGTCAGGGGACAGGCGTTAACTATGGCTACACCTTC. Translation: CAISQGTGVNYGYTF.

The V and J genes are TRBV30 and TRBJ1-3; D gene uncertain. Germline-derived CDR1 and CDR2 are GTSNPN and SVGIG (reference sequence). The CDR3 has 14 residues. V was pared by 0 bases and J by 4 bases, with 10 bases between. The CDR3 protein is CAWSVSRRGNTIYF. The CDR3 nucleotides read TGTGCCTGGAGTGTCTCCCGGAGGGGAAACACCATATATTTT. Supplemented by reference TRBV30 and TRBJ1-3, the full variable domain reads SQTIHQWPATLVQPVGSPLSLECTVEGTSNPNLYWYRQAAGRGLQLLFYSVGIGQISSEVPQNLSASRPQDRQFILSSKKLLLSDSGFYLCAWSVSRRGNTIYFGEGSWLTVV.

This rearrangement joins TRBV21-1 to TRBJ2-7; TRBD2, as called in the table, went unchecked against the DNA. TRBV21-1 is listed as a pseudogene. This CDR3 has 14 amino acids. The CDR3 DNA reads as TGTGCCAGCAGCAATCCACTAGCGAAGTACGAGCAGTACTTC. Translated, it gives CASSNPLAKYEQYF.

The chain has TRBV5-1 and TRBJ2-5; tentatively, D is TRBD2 (6 bases). Germline V CDR1 and CDR2: SGHRS, YFSETQ. The CDR3 runs to 15 residues. V was shortened by 4 bases and J by 1 base, with 14 bases between the two germline ends. DNA for the CDR3: TGCGCCAGCAGCCCTACCCGGACTATCCAAGAGACCCAGTACTTC. Translating gives CASSPTRTIQETQYF. Supplemented by reference TRBV5-1 and TRBJ2-5, the full variable domain reads KAGVTQTPRYLIKTRGQQVTLSCSPISGHRSVSWYQQTPGQGLQFLFEYFSETQRNKGNFPGRFSGRQFSNSRSEMNVSTLELGDSALYLCASSPTRTIQETQYFGPGTRLLVL.

The chain links TRBV15 to TRBJ2-7; 11 positions agree with TRBD2. V dropped 3 bases and J dropped 5; count of bases not matched to a gene: 9. CDR3 length: 16 residues. Germline CDR1 reads LNHNV; CDR2 reads YYDKDF (reference sequence). CDR3 amino acids: CATSRPTSGRKHEQYF. CDR3 bases: TGTGCCACCAGCAGGCCTACTAGCGGGAGAAAACACGAGCAGTACTTC.

As regards this clone: One end of the junction does not line up with germline, which may come from a read error. The J gene is TRBJ1-4, the V gene TRBV7-9; unclear D gene. Germline V gene sequence: CDR1 SEHNR, CDR2 FQNEAQ (reference sequence). The CDR3 length is 12 residues. The DNA of the CDR3 is TGTTCCAGCGAGGGTAATGAGGAAAAACTGTTTTTT. This sequence encodes CSSEGNEEKLFF. Supplemented by reference TRBV7-9 and TRBJ1-4, the full variable domain reads DTGVSQNPRHKITKRGQNVTFRCDPISEHNRLYWYRQTLGQGPEFLTYFQNEAQLEKSRLLSDRFSAERPKGSFSTLEIQRTEQGDSAMYLCSSEGNEEKLFFGSGTQLSVL.

This rearrangement joins TRBV19 to TRBJ2-7, with 9 bases lining up with TRBD2. With V trimmed by 3 bases and J by 2 bases, 5 bases remained unmatched. Germline V lookup: CDR1 LNHDA, CDR2 SQIVND (reference sequence). The CDR3 loop spans 15 amino acids. The CDR3 loop reads CASSMNVAGAYEQYF. The CDR3 DNA is TGTGCCAGTAGTATGAATGTAGCGGGGGCCTACGAGCAGTACTTC.

The chain has TRBV2 and TRBJ1-1; D call uncertain. The V gene lost 8 bases and the J gene lost 1 base, with 11 bases spanning the gap. The CDR3 extends over 13 amino acids. CDR1 and CDR2 (germline): SNHLY, FYNNEI. For the CDR3, the DNA is TGTGCCAGCGAGGGAGTTGGGAACACTGAAGCTTTCTTT. Translation: CASEGVGNTEAFF.

The CDR3 spells CASGHRGLSDIQYF. For the CDR3, the DNA is TGTGCCAGTGGCCACAGGGGGCTTTCGGACATTCAGTACTTC. The chain carries TRBV19 and TRBJ2-4; 9 positions match TRBD1. This CDR3 has 14 residues. Losses at the gene ends were 8 bases for V and 8 bases for J; bases not matched to a gene: 10. Germline V gene data show CDR1 as LNHDA and CDR2 as SQIVND (reference sequence). Complete variable domain (other parts from reference TRBV19 and TRBJ2-4): DGGITQSPKYLFRKEGQNVTLSCEQNLNHDAMYWYRQDPGQGLRLIYYSQIVNDFQKGDIAEGYSVSREKKESFPLTVTSAQKNPTAFYLCASGHRGLSDIQYFGAGTRLSVL.